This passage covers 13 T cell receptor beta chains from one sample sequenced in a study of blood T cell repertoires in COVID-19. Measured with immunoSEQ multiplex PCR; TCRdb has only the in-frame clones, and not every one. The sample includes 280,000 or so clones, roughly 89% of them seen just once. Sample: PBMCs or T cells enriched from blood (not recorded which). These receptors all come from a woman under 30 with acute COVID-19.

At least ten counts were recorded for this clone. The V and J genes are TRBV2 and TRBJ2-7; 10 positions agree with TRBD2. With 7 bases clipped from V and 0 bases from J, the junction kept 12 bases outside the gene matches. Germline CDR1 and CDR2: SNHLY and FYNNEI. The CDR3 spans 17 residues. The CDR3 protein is CASTYSGLAVSSYEQYF. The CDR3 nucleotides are TGTGCCAGCACCTACTCAGGACTAGCGGTGAGCTCCTACGAGCAGTACTTC.

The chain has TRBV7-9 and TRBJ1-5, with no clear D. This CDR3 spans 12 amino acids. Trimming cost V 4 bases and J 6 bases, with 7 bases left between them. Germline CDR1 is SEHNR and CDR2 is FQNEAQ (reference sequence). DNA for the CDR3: TGTGCCAGCAGCTACGAGGCTCAGCCCCAGCATTTT. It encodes CASSYEAQPQHF.

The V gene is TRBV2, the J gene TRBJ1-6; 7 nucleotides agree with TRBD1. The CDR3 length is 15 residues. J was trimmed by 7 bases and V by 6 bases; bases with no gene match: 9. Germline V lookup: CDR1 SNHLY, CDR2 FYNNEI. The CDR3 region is CASRGQPHVNSPLHF. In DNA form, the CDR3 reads TGTGCCAGCAGGGGACAGCCGCACGTAAATTCACCCCTCCACTTT.

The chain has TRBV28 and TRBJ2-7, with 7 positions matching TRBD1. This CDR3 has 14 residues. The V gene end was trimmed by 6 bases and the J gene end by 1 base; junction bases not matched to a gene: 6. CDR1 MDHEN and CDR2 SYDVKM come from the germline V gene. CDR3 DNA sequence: TGTGCCAGCAGCATAGGGGGCGCTTCCTACGAGCAGTACTTC. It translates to CASSIGGASYEQYF.

The CDR3 here is CASGLLTGGTGELFF. The CDR3 nucleotides are TGTGCTAGTGGTTTACTAACAGGGGGCACCGGGGAGCTGTTTTTT. The chain employs TRBV12-5 and TRBJ2-2, with TRBD1 identical over 8 bases. Germline CDR1 LGHNT, CDR2 FRNRAP. This CDR3 is 15 amino acids long. Losses at the gene ends were 3 bases for V and 4 bases for J; bases not matched to a gene: 4.

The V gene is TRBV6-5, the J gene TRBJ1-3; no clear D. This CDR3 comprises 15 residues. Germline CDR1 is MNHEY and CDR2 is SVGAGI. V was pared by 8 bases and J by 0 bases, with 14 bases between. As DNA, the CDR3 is TGTGCCAGCCGGGCGCCCGGGGACTCTGGAAACACCATATATTTT. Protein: CASRAPGDSGNTIYF.

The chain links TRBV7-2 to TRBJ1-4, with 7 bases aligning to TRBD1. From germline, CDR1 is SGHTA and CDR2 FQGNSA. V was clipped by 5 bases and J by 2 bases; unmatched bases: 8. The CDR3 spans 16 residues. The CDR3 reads CASSPQGGLTNEKLFF. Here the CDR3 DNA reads TGTGCCAGCAGCCCCCAGGGGGGACTCACTAATGAAAAACTGTTTTTT.

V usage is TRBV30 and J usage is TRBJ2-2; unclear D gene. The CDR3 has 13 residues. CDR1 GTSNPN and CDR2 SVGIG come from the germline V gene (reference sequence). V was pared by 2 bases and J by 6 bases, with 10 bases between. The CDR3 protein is CAWSNPGSGELFF. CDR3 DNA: TGTGCCTGGAGTAACCCCGGTTCCGGGGAGCTGTTTTTT.

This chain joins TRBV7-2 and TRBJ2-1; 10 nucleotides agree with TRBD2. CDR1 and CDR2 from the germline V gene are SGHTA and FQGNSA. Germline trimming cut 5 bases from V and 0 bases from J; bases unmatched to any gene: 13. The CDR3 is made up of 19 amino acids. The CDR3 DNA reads TGTGCCAGCAGCGCCCAACTACTAGCGGGGCTTAGCTCCTACAATGAGCAGTTCTTC. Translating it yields CASSAQLLAGLSSYNEQFF.

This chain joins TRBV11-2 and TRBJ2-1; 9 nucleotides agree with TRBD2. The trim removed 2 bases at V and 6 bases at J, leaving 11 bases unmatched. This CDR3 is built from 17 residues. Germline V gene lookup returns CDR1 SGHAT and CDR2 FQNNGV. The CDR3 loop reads CASSLLSLAGSVNEQFF. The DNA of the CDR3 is TGTGCCAGCAGCTTATTGTCTCTAGCGGGAAGCGTCAATGAGCAGTTCTTC.

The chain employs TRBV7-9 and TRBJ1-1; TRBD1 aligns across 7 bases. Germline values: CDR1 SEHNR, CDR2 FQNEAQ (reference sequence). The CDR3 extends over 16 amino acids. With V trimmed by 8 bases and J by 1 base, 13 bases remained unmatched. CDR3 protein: CASSSSGQRANTEAFF. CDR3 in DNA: TGTGCCAGCTCCTCCTCGGGACAGCGCGCGAACACTGAAGCTTTCTTT.

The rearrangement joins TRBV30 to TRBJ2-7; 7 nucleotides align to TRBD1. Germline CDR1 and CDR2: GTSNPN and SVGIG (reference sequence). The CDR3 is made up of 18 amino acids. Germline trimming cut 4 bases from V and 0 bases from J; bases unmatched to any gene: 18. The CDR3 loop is CAWTLPRTTGIISYEQYF. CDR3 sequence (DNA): TGTGCCTGGACCCTACCCCGAACGACAGGGATAATCTCCTACGAGCAGTACTTC.

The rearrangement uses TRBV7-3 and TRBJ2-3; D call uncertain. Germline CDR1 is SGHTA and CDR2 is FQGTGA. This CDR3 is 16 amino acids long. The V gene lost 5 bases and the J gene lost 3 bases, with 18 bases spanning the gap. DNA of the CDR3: TGTGCCAGCAGCCCAGAACCAGGATGGCGAACAGATACGCAGTATTTT. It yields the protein CASSPEPGWRTDTQYF. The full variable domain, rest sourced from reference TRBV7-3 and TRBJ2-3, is GAGVSQTPSNKVTEKGKYVELRCDPISGHTALYWYRQSLGQGPEFLIYFQGTGAADDSGLPNDRFFAVRPEGSVSTLKIQRTERGDSAVYLCASSPEPGWRTDTQYFGPGTRLTVL.